What follows describes a single T cell receptor beta chain. The CDR3 covers 15 residues. J was trimmed by 9 bases and V by 5 bases; bases with no gene match: 12. Germline V gene sequence: CDR1 MDHEN, CDR2 SYDVKM. The data stem from a study of blood T cell repertoires in COVID-19. About the study: The cDNA or gDNA used as material had been derived from T cells, B-cell-depleted T cells, or PBMCs.

TCRdb's copy holds only in-frame clones and misses some; the assay was immunoSEQ multiplex PCR. The sample yields roughly 100,000 clones, around 90% seen once. The chain employs TRBV28 and TRBJ2-1, with 8 positions matching TRBD2. The origin of this receptor is a woman aged 60-75 years with acute or convalescent COVID-19. Sequencing input: peripheral blood. The CDR3 DNA reads as TGTGCCAGCAGTGCCGGGACTAGTGTCCTGGGTGAGCAGTTCTTC. Encoded protein: CASSAGTSVLGEQFF.